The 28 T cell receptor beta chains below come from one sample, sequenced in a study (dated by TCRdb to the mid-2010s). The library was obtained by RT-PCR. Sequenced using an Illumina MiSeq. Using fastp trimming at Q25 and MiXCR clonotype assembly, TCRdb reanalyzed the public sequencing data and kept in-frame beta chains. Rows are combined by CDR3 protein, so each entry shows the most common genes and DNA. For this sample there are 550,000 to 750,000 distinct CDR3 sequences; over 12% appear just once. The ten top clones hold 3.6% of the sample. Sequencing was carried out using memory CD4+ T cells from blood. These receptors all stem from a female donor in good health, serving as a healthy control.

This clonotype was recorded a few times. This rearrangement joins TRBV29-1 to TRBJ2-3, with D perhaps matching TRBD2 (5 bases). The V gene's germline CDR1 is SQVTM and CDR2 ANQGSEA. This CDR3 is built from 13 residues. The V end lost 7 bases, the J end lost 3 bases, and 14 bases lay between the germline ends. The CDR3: CSAGGRRTDTQYF. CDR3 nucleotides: TGCAGCGCGGGCGGGCGTCGGACAGATACGCAGTATTTT.

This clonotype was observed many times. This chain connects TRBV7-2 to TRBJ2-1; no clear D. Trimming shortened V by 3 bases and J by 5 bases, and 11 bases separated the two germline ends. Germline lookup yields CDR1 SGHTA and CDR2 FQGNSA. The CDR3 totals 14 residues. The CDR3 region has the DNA TGTGCCAGCAGCTTGTTTCCCCGGAACAATGAGCAGTTCTTC. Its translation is CASSLFPRNNEQFF.

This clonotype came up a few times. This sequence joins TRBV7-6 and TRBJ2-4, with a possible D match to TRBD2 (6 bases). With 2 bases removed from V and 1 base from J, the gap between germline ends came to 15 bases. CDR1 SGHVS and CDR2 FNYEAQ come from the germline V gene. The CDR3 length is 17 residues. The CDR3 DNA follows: TGTGCCAGCAGCTTATCTCCGGGACTGGAGGCCAAAAACATTCAGTACTTC. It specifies CASSLSPGLEAKNIQYF. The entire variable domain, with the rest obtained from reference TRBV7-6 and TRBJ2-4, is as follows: GAGVSQSPRYKVTKRGQDVALRCDPISGHVSLYWYRQALGQGPEFLTYFNYEAQQDKSGLPNDRFSAERPEGSISTLTIQRTEQRDSAMYRCASSLSPGLEAKNIQYFGAGTRLSVL.

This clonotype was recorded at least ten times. The CDR3 DNA sequence: TGTGCCAGCAGCTCCCCCGGGACACACTACGAGCAGTACTTC. It is translated as CASSSPGTHYEQYF. The chain has TRBV7-2 and TRBJ2-7; possibly TRBD1 for D (6 bases). V gave up 4 bases and J gave up 3 bases, with 13 bases separating them. The germline V gene encodes CDR1 SGHTA and CDR2 FQGNSA. The CDR3 runs 14 residues.

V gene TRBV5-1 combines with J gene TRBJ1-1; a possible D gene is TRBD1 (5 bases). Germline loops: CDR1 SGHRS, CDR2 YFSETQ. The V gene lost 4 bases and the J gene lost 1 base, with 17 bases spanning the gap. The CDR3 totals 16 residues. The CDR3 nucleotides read TGCGCCAGCAGCCCGGACCCCCCGACAGCGAACACTGAAGCTTTCTTT. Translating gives CASSPDPPTANTEAFF.

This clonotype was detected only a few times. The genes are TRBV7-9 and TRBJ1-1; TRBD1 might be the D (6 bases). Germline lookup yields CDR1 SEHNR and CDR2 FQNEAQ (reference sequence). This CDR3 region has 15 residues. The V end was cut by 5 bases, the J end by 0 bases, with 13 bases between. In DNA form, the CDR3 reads TGTGCCAGCAGCCCCACGGGGGCAATGAACACTGAAGCTTTCTTT. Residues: CASSPTGAMNTEAFF.

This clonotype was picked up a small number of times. The CDR3 coding sequence is TGCGCCAGCAGCTTGGGTCCACAGGACTCTGGAAACACCATATATTTT. Protein sequence: CASSLGPQDSGNTIYF. This chain connects TRBV5-1 to TRBJ1-3, with D perhaps TRBD1 (5 bases). The CDR3 spans 16 residues. V shed 0 bases and J shed 0 bases, with 10 bases lying between them. CDR1 is SGHRS, CDR2 YFSETQ, per germline.

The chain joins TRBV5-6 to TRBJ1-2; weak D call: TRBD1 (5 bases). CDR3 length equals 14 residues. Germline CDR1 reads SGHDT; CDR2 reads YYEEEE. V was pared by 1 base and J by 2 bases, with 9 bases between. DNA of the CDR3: TGTGCCAGCAGCTTGTCAGGGCTAAACTATGGCTACACCTTC. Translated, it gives CASSLSGLNYGYTF.

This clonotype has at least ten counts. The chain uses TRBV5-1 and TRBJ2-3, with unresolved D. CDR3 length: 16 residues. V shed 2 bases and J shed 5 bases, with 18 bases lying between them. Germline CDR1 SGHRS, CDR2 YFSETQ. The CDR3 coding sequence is TGCGCCAGCAGCTTTTCGTACGGTGGGGTTGTAGATACGCAGTATTTT. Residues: CASSFSYGGVVDTQYF.

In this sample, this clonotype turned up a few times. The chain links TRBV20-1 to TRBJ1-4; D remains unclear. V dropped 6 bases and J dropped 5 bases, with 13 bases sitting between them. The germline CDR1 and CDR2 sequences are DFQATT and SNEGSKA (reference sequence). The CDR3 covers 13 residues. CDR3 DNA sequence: TGCAGTGCCCTCCGCTATTCCAATGAAAAACTGTTTTTT. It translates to CSALRYSNEKLFF.

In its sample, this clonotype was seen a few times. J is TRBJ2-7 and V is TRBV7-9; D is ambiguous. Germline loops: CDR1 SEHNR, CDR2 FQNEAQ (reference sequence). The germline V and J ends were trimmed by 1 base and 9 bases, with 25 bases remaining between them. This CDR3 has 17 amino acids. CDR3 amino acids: CASSLGGLGQTYPGQYF. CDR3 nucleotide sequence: TGTGCCAGCAGCTTAGGAGGTCTAGGTCAGACCTACCCCGGGCAGTACTTC.

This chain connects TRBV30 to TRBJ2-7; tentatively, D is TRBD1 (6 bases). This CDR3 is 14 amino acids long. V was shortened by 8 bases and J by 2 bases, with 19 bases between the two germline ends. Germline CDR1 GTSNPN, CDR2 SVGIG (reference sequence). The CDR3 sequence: CAGNRLTGTYEQYF. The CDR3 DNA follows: TGTGCCGGAAACCGTTTGACAGGAACCTACGAGCAGTACTTC. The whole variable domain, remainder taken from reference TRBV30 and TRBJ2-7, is SQTIHQWPATLVQPVGSPLSLECTVEGTSNPNLYWYRQAAGRGLQLLFYSVGIGQISSEVPQNLSASRPQDRQFILSSKKLLLSDSGFYLCAGNRLTGTYEQYFGPGTRLTVT.

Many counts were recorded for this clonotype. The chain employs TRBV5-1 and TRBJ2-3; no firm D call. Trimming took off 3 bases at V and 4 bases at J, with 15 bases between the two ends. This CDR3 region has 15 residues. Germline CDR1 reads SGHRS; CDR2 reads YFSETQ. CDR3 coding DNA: TGCGCCAGCAGCTCGGGCCCAAGCCCCCCAGATACGCAGTATTTT. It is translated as CASSSGPSPPDTQYF.

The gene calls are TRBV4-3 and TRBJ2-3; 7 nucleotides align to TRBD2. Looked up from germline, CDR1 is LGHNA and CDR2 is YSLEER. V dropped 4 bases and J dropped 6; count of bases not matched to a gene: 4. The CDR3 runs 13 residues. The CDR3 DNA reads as TGCGCCAGCAGCCTCAGGGAGGGGGATACGCAGTATTTT. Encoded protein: CASSLREGDTQYF.

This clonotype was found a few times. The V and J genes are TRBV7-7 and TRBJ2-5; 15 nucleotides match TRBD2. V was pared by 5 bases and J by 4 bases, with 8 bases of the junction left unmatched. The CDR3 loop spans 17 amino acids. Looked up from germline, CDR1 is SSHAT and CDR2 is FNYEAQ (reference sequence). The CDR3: CASSRGLAGGSGETQYF. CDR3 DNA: TGTGCCAGCAGCCGGGGACTAGCGGGAGGTTCGGGAGAGACCCAGTACTTC.

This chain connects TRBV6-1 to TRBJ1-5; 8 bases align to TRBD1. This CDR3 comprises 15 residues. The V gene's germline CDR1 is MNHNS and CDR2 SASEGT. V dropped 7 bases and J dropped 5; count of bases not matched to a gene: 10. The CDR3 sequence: CASTLDRARDQPQHF. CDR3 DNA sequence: TGTGCCAGCACCTTGGACAGGGCGCGGGATCAGCCCCAGCATTTT.

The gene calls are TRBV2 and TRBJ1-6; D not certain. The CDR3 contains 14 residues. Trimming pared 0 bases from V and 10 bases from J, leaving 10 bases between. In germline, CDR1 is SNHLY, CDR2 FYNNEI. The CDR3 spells CASSEASSPSPLHF. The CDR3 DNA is TGTGCCAGCAGTGAAGCTAGCTCGCCGTCACCCCTCCACTTT. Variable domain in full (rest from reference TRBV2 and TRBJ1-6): EPEVTQTPSHQVTQMGQEVILRCVPISNHLYFYWYRQILGQKVEFLVSFYNNEISEKSEIFDDQFSVERPDGSNFTLKIRSTKLEDSAMYFCASSEASSPSPLHFGNGTRLTVT.

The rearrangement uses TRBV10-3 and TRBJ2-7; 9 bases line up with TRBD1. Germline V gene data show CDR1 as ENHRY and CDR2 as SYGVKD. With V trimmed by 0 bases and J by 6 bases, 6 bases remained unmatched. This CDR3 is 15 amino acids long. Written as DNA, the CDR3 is TGTGCCATCAGTGAGTCCGATGGGACAGGGTCCGAGCAGTACTTC. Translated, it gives CAISESDGTGSEQYF.

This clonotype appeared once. The CDR3 region has the DNA TGTGCCAGCAGCTTATCGATGGGACTTTACACAGATACGCAGTATTTT. It translates to CASSLSMGLYTDTQYF. V gene TRBV7-3 combines with J gene TRBJ2-3, with D maybe TRBD2 (6 bases). Germline V gene lookup returns CDR1 SGHTA and CDR2 FQGTGA. The CDR3 length is 16 residues. The ends were cut back, 2 bases at V and 2 bases at J, with 14 bases in the middle. The full variable domain, in which reference TRBV7-3 and TRBJ2-3 provide the parts outside the CDR3, is GAGVSQTPSNKVTEKGKYVELRCDPISGHTALYWYRQSLGQGPEFLIYFQGTGAADDSGLPNDRFFAVRPEGSVSTLKIQRTERGDSAVYLCASSLSMGLYTDTQYFGPGTRLTVL.

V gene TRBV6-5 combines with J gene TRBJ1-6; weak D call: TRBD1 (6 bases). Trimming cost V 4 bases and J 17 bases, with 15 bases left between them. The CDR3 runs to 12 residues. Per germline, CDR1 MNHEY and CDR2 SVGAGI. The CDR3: CASSWTGHVFHF. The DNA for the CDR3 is TGTGCCAGCAGTTGGACGGGACATGTGTTCCACTTT.

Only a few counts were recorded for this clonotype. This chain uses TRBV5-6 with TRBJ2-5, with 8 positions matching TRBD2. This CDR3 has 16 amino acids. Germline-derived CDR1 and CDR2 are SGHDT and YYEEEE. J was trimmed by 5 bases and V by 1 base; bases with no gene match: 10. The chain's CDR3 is CASSLLSGGGLETQYF. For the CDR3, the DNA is TGTGCCAGCAGCTTGCTAAGCGGGGGAGGTTTGGAGACCCAGTACTTC.

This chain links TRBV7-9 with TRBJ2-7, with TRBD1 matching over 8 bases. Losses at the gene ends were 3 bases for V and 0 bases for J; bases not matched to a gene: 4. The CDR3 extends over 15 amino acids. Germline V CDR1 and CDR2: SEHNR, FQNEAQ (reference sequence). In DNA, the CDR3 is TGTGCCAGCAGCTTCCTAGGACAGGGCTCCTACGAGCAGTACTTC. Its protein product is CASSFLGQGSYEQYF. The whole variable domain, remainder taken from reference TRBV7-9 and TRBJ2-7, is DTGVSQNPRHKITKRGQNVTFRCDPISEHNRLYWYRQTLGQGPEFLTYFQNEAQLEKSRLLSDRFSAERPKGSFSTLEIQRTEQGDSAMYLCASSFLGQGSYEQYFGPGTRLTVT.

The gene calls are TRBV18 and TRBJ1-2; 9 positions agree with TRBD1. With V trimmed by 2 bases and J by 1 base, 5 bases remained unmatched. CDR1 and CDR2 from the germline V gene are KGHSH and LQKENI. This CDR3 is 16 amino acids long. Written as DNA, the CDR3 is TGTGCCAGCTCACCAGGACAGGGGCCCGTTAACTATGGCTACACCTTC. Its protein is CASSPGQGPVNYGYTF.

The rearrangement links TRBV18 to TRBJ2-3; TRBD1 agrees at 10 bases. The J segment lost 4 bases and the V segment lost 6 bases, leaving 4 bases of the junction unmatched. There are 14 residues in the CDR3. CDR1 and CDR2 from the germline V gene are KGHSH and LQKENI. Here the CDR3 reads CASSGTGVPDTQYF. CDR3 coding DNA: TGTGCCAGCTCCGGGACAGGGGTTCCAGATACGCAGTATTTT.

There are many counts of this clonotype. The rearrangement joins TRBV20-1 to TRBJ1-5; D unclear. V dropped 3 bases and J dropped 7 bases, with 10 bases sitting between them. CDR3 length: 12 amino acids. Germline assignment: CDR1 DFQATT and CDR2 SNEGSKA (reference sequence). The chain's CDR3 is CSASRKGQPQHF. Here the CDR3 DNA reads TGCAGTGCTAGCAGAAAAGGACAGCCCCAGCATTTT.

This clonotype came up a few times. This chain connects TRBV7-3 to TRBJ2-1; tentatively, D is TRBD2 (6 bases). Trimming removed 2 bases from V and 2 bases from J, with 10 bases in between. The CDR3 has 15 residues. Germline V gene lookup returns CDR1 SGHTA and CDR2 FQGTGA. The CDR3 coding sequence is TGTGCCAGCAGCTTATTAGCGGAGCCCTACAATGAGCAGTTCTTC. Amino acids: CASSLLAEPYNEQFF.

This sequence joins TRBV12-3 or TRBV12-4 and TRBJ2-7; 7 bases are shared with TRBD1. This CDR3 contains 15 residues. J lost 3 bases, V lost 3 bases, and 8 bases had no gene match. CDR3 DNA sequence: TGTGCCAGCAGTTTTGGGCAGGGGGTTATCTACGAGCAGTACTTC. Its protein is CASSFGQGVIYEQYF.

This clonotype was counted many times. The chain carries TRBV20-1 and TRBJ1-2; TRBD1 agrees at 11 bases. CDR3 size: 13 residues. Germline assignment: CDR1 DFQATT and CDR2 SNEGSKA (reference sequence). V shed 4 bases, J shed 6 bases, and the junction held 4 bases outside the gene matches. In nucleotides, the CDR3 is TGCAGTGCTATGGGGACAGGGGGGCATGGCTACACCTTC. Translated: CSAMGTGGHGYTF.